This T cell receptor beta chain came from a study of T cells after posttransplantation cyclophosphamide. Trimming shortened V by 6 bases and J by 8 bases, and 17 bases separated the two germline ends. CDR1 and CDR2 (germline): SGHDT, YYEEEE. The CDR3 consists of 13 residues. Busulfan-fludarabine conditioning, marrow transplant, and cyclophosphamide on days +3 and +4 were administered. Libraries were prepared by immunoSEQ multiplex PCR; TCRdb keeps only in-frame clonotypes and omits some of them. Here the sample spans tens of thousands of clones, 90% being singletons. This clonotype was obtained from a male patient between 55 and 70 years old who received an allogeneic stem cell transplant from a related donor and was CMV-positive. A share of the T cells may be of graft donor origin. The chain carries TRBV5-6 and TRBJ1-1; tentatively, D is TRBD1 (6 bases). Sequencing used PBMCs, obtained about 60 days after allogeneic stem cell transplant with posttransplant cyclophosphamide. The CDR3 is CASNILNREEAFF. In DNA, the CDR3 is TGTGCCAGCAACATCCTGAACAGGGAGGAAGCTTTCTTT. The complete variable domain, with remaining parts taken from reference TRBV5-6 and TRBJ1-1, reads DAGVTQSPTHLIKTRGQQVTLRCSPKSGHDTVSWYQQALGQGPQFIFQYYEEEERQRGNFPDRFSGHQFPNYSSELNVNALLLGDSALYLCASNILNREEAFFGQGTRLTVV.